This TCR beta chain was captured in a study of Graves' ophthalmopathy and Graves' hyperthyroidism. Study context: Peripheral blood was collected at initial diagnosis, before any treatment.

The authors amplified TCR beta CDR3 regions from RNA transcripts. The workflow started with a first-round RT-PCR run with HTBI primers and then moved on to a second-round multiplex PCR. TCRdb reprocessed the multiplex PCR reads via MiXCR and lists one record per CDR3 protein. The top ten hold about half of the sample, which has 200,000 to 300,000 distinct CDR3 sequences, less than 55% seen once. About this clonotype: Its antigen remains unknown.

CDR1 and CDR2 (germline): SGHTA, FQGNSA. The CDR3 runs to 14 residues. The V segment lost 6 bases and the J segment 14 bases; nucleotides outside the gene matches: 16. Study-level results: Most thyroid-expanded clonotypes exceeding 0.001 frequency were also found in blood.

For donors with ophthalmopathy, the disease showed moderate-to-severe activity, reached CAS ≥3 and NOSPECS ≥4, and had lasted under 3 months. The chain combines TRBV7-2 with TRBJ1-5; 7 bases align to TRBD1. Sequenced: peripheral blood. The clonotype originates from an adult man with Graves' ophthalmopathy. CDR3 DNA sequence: TGTGCCAGCAGTCTAAGACAGGGTTTGATGGACGAGCATTTT. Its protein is CASSLRQGLMDEHF.